A single T cell receptor (beta chain) is shown here with its context. The antigen remains undetermined. A much larger clone lies one base from this, so it may be a read error. The germline V gene has CDR1 MNHEY and CDR2 SVGEGT. The length of the CDR3 is 13 residues. From RNA transcripts, TCR beta CDR3 regions were amplified. HTBI primers were employed in a first-round RT-PCR of the TCR CDR3. One entry per CDR3 protein results from TCRdb running MiXCR on the multiplex PCR reads. The sample contains 300,000 to 450,000 distinct CDR3 sequences, under 20% of which appear only once. The sample is drawn from a study of T cells in Graves' hyperthyroidism and ophthalmopathy. Study-wide points: Blood also contained most expanded thyroid clonotypes above 0.001. Ophthalmopathy got predicted by the model a median 6.5 months before its onset.

Ophthalmopathy patients had Clinical Activity Score at least 3, NOSPECS grade at least 4, duration under 3 months. Used for diagnoses were clinical symptoms, serum thyroxine and TRAb, thyroid ultrasound and orbital computed tomography. The receptor's source is a man younger than 35 with Graves' ophthalmopathy. The gene calls are TRBV6-2 or TRBV6-3 and TRBJ1-5; D is uncertain. The sample comprised blood. This chain's CDR3 is CVSSTDSDQPQHF. The CDR3, as DNA: TGTGTCAGCAGTACCGACTCGGATCAGCCCCAGCATTTT.